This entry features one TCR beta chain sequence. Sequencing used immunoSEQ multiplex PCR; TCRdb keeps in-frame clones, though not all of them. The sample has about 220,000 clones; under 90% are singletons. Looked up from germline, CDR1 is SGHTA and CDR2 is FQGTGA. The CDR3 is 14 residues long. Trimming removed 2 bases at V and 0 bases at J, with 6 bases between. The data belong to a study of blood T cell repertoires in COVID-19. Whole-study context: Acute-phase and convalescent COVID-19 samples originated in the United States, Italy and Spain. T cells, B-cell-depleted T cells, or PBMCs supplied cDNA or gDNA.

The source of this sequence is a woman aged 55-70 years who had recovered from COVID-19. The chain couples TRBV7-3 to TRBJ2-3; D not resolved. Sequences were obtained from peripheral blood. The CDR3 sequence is CASSLLSSTDTQYF. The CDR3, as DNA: TGTGCCAGCAGCTTACTTTCTAGCACAGATACGCAGTATTTT.